This T cell receptor beta chain comes out of a study of post-analysis software for immune sequencing data (dated by TCRdb to the mid-2010s). For the study in its entirety: Relapsing-remitting, secondary progressive and progressive-relapsing multiple sclerosis were recorded as disease courses, and subtype annotation was lacking for some patients. The patient repertoires were set against approximately 10 previously published healthy control repertoires from donors whose ages ranged from roughly 6 to 27 years. A subset of samples was prepared in parallel using single-end sample barcoding, then pooled and co-amplified after Illumina adapter ligation. Broad study findings and their caveats: Direct clustering with F measure showed strong co-clustering of samples prepared in the same batch, prompting a batch-effect correction. Compared with controls, multiple sclerosis patients had significantly lower normalized Chao1 diversity, a finding suggesting substantial peripheral T-cell clonal expansion. Patients showed significantly higher frequencies than controls for five TRBV segments, among them TRBV5-6, TRBV5-1 and TRBV20-1. The multiple sclerosis patient group was slightly younger than the control group.

Trimming takes 5 bases from V and 7 bases from J, and the germline ends sit 8 bases apart. Its CDR3 holds 11 amino acids, cysteine through phenylalanine. CDR3 DNA is the only sequence kept; it has 33 bases, read in frame from the first base. TCR beta repertoires were profiled from peripheral blood of approximately 13 young patients with multiple sclerosis to demonstrate the VDJtools post-analysis software. The patients with multiple sclerosis were children and adolescents between 6 and 15 years of age. The sample holds many counts of this clonotype. No antigen is known for it. Per-nucleotide qualities are absent, and no much larger clonotype sits a single base away. The method was PCR. The sequencer was an Illumina HiSeq 2500. To reduce PCR and sequencing biases, unique molecular identifiers were built into the TCR beta cDNA libraries. About 500,000 cDNA molecules were obtained for every 1 to 10 million input T cells, so each molecule roughly corresponded to one T cell. The patient libraries were prepared and sequenced with the same protocol used for the earlier healthy control dataset. Samples belonging to the same batch were prepared together, multiplexed and sequenced on a shared HiSeq lane. The original methods were these. Raw barcoded reads were processed with MIGEC, and single-read molecular identifier groups were discarded before consensus assembly and CDR3 extraction. VDJtools was used for post-analysis of the clonotype tables, and diversity was normalized by down-sampling every dataset to the size of the smallest sample. To correct batch-related cross-sample contamination, repertoire overlap clustering matched CDR3 amino acid sequences but not nucleotide sequences. TCRdb reprocessed the public reads (quality trimming at Q25 with fastp, clone calling with MiXCR) and kept in-frame beta chains. Records with the same CDR3 protein are collapsed into one entry carrying the most frequent genes and DNA. V and J calls and clone size were set by TCRdb, not the authors. The sample includes about 770,000 distinct CDR3 sequences, with roughly 46% observed a single time. The ten largest make up roughly 5% of the sample.

Rearrangement joined TRBV12-3 or TRBV12-4 to TRBJ1-2; a tentative D call is TRBD1 (6 bases match). This receptor was identified in a girl under 18 with multiple sclerosis. The sample comprised blood. The nucleotides are TGTGCCAGCAGTCTGGGGGCTGGCTACACCTTC. Its translation is CASSLGAGYTF.